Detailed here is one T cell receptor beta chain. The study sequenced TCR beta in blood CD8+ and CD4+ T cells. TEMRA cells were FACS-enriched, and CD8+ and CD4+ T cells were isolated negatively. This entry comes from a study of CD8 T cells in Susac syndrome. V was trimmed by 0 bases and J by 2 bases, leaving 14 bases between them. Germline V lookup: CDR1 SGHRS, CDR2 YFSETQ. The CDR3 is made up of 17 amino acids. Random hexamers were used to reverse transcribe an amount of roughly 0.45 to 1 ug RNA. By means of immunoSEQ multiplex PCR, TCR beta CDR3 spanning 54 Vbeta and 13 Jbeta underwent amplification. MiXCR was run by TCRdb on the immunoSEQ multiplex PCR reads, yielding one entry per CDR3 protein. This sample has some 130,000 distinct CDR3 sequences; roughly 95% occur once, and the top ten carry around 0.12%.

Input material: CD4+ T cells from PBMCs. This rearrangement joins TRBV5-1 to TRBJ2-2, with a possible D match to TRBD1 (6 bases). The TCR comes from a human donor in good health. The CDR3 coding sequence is TGCGCCAGCAGCTTGGGACACAGGGACCCTAACACCGGGGAGCTGTTTTTT. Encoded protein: CASSLGHRDPNTGELFF.